The clone carrying this TCR beta chain was seen a few times. Its specificity is unknown. This entry belongs to a study of brain T cells in children with intractable seizures. Study conclusions and caveats: Viral specificity was inferred only from CDR3 similarity; HCMV serostatus was unknown. Known viral epitope-specific CDR3s closely matched each case's top public brain CDR3.

Germline V gene lookup returns CDR1 SGHTA and CDR2 FQGNSA. CDR3 length equals 16 residues. The V gene end was trimmed by 3 bases and the J gene end by 3 bases; junction bases not matched to a gene: 8. Surgery cases with the highest brain T cell transcript signatures were chosen for sequencing. Pre-surgery treatment included at least one anti-epileptic drug. The data were produced by immunoSEQ multiplex PCR, yet TCRdb's version contains in-frame clones alone and is incomplete. Here the sample spans around 9,300 clones, approximately 69% being singletons. The origin of this receptor is a girl aged 2 to 9 with tuberous sclerosis and intractable seizures. The sample here was resected brain tissue, taken at surgery. The chain has TRBV7-2 and TRBJ1-1; 9 bases line up with TRBD1. This CDR3 is CASSFQSGQGYTEAFF. The CDR3 DNA reads as TGTGCCAGCAGCTTCCAGTCGGGACAGGGATACACTGAAGCTTTCTTT.